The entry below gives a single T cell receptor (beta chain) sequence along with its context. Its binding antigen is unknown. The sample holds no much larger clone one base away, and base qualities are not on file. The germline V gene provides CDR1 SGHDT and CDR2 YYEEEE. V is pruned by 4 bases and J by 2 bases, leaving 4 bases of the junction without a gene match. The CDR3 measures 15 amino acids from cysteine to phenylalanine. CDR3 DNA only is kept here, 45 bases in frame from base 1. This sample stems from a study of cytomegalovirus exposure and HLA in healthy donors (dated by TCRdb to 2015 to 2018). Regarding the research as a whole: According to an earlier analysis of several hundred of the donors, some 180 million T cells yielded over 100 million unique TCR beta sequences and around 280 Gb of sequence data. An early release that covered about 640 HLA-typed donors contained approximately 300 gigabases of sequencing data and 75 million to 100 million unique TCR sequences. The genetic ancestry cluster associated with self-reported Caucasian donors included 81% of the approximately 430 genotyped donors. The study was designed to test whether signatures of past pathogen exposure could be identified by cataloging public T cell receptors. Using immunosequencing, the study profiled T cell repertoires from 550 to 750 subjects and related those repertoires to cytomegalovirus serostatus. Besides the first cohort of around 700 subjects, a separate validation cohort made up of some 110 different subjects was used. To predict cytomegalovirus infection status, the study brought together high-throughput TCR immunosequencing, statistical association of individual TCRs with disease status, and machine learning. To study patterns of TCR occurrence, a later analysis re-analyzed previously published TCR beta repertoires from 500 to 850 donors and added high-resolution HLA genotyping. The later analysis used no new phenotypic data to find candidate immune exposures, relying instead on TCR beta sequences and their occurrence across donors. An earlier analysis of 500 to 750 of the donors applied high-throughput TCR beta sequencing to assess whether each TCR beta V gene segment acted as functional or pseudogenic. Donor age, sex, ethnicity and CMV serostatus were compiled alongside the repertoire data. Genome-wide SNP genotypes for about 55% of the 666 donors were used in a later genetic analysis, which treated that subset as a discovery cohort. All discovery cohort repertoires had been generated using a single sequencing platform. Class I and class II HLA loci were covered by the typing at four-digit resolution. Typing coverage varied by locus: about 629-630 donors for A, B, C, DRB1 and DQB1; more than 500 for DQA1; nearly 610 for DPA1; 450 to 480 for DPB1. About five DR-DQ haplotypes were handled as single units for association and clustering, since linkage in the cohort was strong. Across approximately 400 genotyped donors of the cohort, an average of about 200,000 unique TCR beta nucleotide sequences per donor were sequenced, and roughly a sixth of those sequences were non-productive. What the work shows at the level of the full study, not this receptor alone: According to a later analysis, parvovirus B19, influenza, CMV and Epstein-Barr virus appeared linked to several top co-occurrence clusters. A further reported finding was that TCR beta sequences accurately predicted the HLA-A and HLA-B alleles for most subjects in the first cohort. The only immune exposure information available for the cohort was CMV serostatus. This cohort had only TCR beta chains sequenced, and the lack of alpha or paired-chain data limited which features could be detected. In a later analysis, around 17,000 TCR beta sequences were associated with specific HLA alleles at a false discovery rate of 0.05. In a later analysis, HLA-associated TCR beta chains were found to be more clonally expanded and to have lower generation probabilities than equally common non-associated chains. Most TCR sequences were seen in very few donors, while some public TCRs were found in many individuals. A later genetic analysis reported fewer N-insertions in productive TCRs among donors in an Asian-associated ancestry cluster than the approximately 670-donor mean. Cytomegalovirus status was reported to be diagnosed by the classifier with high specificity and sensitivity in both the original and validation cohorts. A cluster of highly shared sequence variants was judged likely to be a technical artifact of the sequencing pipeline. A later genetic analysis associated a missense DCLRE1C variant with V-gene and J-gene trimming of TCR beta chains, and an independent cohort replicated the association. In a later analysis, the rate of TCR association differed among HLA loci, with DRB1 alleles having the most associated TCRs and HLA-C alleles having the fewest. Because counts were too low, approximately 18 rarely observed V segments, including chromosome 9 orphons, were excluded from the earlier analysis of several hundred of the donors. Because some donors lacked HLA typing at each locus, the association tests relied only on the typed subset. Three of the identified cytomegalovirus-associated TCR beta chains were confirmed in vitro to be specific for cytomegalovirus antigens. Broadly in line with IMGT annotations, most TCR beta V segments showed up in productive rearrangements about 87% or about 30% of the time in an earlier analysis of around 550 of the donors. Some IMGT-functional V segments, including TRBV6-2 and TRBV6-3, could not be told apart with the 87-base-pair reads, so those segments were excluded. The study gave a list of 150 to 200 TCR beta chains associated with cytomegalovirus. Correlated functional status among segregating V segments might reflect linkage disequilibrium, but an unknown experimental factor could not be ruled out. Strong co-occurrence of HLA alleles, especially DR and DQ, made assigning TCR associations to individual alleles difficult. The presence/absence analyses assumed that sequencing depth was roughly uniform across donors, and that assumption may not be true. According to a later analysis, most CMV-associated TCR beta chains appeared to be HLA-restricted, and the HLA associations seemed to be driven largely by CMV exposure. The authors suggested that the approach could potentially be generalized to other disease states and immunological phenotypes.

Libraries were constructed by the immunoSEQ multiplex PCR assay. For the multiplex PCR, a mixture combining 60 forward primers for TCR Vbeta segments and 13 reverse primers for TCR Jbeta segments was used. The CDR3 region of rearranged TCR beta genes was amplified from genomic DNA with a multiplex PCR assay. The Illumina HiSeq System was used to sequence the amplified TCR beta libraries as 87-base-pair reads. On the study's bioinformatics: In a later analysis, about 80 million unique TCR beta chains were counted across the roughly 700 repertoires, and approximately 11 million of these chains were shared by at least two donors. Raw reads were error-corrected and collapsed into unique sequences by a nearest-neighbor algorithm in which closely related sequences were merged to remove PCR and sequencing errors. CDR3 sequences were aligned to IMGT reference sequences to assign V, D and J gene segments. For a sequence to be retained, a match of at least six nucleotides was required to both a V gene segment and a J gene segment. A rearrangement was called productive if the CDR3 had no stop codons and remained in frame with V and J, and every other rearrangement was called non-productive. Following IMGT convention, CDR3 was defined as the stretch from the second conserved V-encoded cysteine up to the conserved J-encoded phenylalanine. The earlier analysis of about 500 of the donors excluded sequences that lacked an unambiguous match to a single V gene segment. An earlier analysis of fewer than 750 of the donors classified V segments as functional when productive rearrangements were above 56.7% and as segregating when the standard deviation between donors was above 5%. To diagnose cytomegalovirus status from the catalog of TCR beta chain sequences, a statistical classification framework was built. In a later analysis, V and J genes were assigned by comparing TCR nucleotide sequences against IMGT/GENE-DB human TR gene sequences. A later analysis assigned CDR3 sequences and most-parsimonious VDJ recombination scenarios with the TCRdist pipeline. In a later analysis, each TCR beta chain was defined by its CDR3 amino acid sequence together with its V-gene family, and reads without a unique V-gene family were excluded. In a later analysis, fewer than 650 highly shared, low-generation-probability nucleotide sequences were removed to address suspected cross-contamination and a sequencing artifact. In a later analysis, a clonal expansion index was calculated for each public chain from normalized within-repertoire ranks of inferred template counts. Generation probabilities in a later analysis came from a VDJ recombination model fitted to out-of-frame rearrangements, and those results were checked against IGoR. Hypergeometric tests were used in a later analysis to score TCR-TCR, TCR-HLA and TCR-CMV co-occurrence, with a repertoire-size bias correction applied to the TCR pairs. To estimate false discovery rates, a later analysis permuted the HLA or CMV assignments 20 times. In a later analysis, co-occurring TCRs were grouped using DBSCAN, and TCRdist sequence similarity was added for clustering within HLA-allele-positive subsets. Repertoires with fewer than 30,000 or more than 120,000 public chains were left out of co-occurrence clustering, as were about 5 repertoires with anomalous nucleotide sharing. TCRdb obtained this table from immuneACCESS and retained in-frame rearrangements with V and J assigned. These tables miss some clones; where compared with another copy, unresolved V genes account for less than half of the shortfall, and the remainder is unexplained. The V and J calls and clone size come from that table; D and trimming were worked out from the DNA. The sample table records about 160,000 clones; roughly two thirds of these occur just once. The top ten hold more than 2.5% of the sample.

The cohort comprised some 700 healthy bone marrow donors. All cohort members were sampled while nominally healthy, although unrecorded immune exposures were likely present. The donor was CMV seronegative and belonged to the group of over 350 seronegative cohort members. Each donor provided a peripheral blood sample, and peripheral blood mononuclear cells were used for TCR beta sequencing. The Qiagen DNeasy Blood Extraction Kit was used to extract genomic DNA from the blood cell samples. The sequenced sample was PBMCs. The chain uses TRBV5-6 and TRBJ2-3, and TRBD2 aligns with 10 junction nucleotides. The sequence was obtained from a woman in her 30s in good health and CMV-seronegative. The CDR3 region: CASSLLAGHTDTQYF. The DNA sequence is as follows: TGTGCCAGCAGCCTACTAGCGGGGCACACAGATACGCAGTATTTT.